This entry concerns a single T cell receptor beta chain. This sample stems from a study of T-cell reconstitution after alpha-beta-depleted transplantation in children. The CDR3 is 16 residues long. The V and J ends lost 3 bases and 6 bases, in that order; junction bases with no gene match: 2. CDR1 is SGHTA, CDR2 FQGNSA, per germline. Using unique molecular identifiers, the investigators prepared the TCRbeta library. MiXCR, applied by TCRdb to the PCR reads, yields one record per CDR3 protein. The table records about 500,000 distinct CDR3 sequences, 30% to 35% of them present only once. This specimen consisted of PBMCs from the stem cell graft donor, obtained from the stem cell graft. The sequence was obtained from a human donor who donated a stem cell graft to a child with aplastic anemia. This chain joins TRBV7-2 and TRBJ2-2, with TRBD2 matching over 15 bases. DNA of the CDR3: TGTGCCAGCAGCTTCGGACTAGCGGGAGGGGCCGGGGAGCTGTTTTTT. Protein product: CASSFGLAGGAGELFF.